The source of this T cell receptor (beta chain) is a study of human T cells and chemical hapten exposure. Overall study context: For the roughly 26-week duration of the study, patients were given weekly doses of diphenylcyclopropenone on the scalp. Whole-study findings and limits: Among expanded TCRs, significantly more large CDR3 similarity clusters formed than among controls.

The length of the CDR3 is 14 residues. V lost 5 bases to trimming and J lost 7 bases, with 17 bases between them. Germline-derived CDR1 and CDR2 are WSHSY and SAAADI. From the RACE reads, TCRdb called clonotypes with MiXCR, one entry per CDR3 protein. Altogether tens of thousands of distinct CDR3 sequences are present, approximately 14% being singletons, with the ten largest covering roughly 4.5%. The sample holds a few counts of this clonotype. As yet, its antigen is unknown. Time point given: pre-sensitization, week 0. Indicated treatment: therapeutic diphenylcyclopropenone sensitization with weekly scalp DPC.

This material consisted of whole blood, taken in connection with sensitization to the hapten diphenylcyclopropenone (DPC). This chain uses TRBV10-2 with TRBJ2-5; D gene uncertain. This TCR was recovered from a woman between 45 and 65 years old with alopecia areata. Some clones in this sample may be carry-over from other donors' samples. The CDR3 spells CASSQDRSSGTQYF. The CDR3 DNA reads TGCGCCAGCAGTCAAGATCGCAGTTCGGGGACCCAGTACTTC.